The 30 T cell receptor beta chains given below trace back to one sample, sequenced in a study of T cell responses to AZD1222 COVID-19 vaccine. The method was immunoSEQ multiplex PCR; TCRdb's version includes in-frame clones alone and lacks a portion of them. The sample lists roughly 150,000 clones; under 95% were seen once. Sequences were derived from peripheral blood, sampled on day 0 of AZD1222 vaccination. All receptors derive from an adult in good health.

V and J are TRBV4-1 and TRBJ2-2; 11 bases are shared with TRBD2. Germline CDR1 is MGHRA and CDR2 is YSYEKL. The ends lost 2 bases at V and 5 bases at J; junction bases unmatched: 19. This CDR3 comprises 21 residues. CDR3: CASSQRTGRLAGGKSTGELFF. DNA of the CDR3: TGCGCCAGCAGCCAACGAACAGGGAGGTTAGCGGGAGGGAAGTCGACCGGGGAGCTGTTTTTT.

V gene TRBV7-9 combines with J gene TRBJ1-3; no definite D call. Germline V lookup: CDR1 SEHNR, CDR2 FQNEAQ (reference sequence). The CDR3 runs 16 residues. V lost 1 base to trimming and J lost 0 bases, with 10 bases between them. CDR3 nucleotide sequence: TGTGCCAGCAGCTTAGGGCCTAGAGACTCTGGAAACACCATATATTTT. Protein product: CASSLGPRDSGNTIYF.

The CDR3 DNA is TGTGCCAGCAGCAAGGACAGGGGTTATGGCTACACCTTC. Its translation: CASSKDRGYGYTF. The genes are TRBV6-5 and TRBJ1-2, with 9 positions matching TRBD1. V shed 6 bases, J shed 5 bases, and the junction held 4 bases outside the gene matches. Germline CDR1 reads MNHEY; CDR2 reads SVGAGI. The length of the CDR3 is 13 residues.

V is TRBV19 and J is TRBJ1-3; no clear D. Between the trimmed V and J ends, which lost 6 bases and 4 bases, there was a span of 13 bases. CDR1 is LNHDA, CDR2 SQIVND, per germline (reference sequence). The CDR3 is 14 residues long. CDR3 sequence reads: CASRGQIYGNTIYF. CDR3 coding DNA: TGTGCCAGTAGAGGGCAGATATACGGAAACACCATATATTTT.

This chain links TRBV28 with TRBJ2-5, with 8 nucleotides matching TRBD1. J was trimmed by 5 bases and V by 5 bases; bases with no gene match: 4. Germline V gene lookup returns CDR1 MDHEN and CDR2 SYDVKM. The CDR3 has 13 residues. The CDR3 loop is CASSQGAGETQYF. The DNA of the CDR3 is TGTGCCAGCAGTCAGGGGGCCGGGGAGACCCAGTACTTC.

The CDR3 is CASSLDTITGELFF. The CDR3 DNA follows: TGTGCCAGCAGTTTAGACACCATCACCGGGGAGCTGTTTTTT. This chain uses TRBV27 with TRBJ2-2; no clear D gene. There are 14 residues in the CDR3. Trimming took off 2 bases at V and 4 bases at J, with 8 bases between the two ends. Germline lookup yields CDR1 MNHEY and CDR2 SMNVEV (reference sequence).

The chain is built from TRBV7-8 and TRBJ1-5; D is ambiguous. Germline values: CDR1 SGHVS, CDR2 FQNEAQ. V lost 4 bases, J lost 5 bases, and 9 bases lay in between. The CDR3 extends over 13 amino acids. The CDR3 DNA sequence: TGTGCCAGCAGCTCAGACCGGGATCAGCCCCAGCATTTT. Translation: CASSSDRDQPQHF.

The CDR3 bases are TGTGCCAGCAGCTGGGGACTAGTCGGGCAGTTCTTC. This codes for CASSWGLVGQFF. The V gene is TRBV5-5, the J gene TRBJ2-1, with TRBD2 identical over 8 bases. The CDR3 sequence is 12 residues long. CDR1 is SGHKS and CDR2 is YYEKEE in the germline V gene (reference sequence). V was clipped by 3 bases and J by 12 bases; unmatched bases: 5.

The gene calls are TRBV5-1 and TRBJ1-1, with D maybe TRBD1 (5 bases). This CDR3 has 15 residues. The V end was cut by 4 bases, the J end by 3 bases, with 16 bases between. The germline V gene has CDR1 SGHRS and CDR2 YFSETQ. The CDR3 is CASSLFGGADTEAFF. The CDR3 coding sequence is TGCGCCAGCAGCCTTTTTGGAGGGGCGGACACTGAAGCTTTCTTT. Looking up the rest from reference TRBV5-1 and TRBJ1-1 gives the full variable domain: KAGVTQTPRYLIKTRGQQVTLSCSPISGHRSVSWYQQTPGQGLQFLFEYFSETQRNKGNFPGRFSGRQFSNSRSEMNVSTLELGDSALYLCASSLFGGADTEAFFGQGTRLTVV.

The V call is TRBV2, the J call TRBJ1-4; 7 nucleotides align to TRBD1. The CDR3 spans 15 residues. CDR1 and CDR2 from the germline V gene are SNHLY and FYNNEI. Losses at the gene ends were 3 bases for V and 7 bases for J; bases not matched to a gene: 8. This chain's CDR3 is CASSDSGGKGEKLFF. In nucleotides, the CDR3 is TGTGCCAGCAGTGACTCAGGGGGGAAAGGTGAAAAACTGTTTTTT. The variable domain in full, with the rest retrieved from reference TRBV2 and TRBJ1-4, is EPEVTQTPSHQVTQMGQEVILRCVPISNHLYFYWYRQILGQKVEFLVSFYNNEISEKSEIFDDQFSVERPDGSNFTLKIRSTKLEDSAMYFCASSDSGGKGEKLFFGSGTQLSVL.

The rearrangement uses TRBV2 and TRBJ1-5; D uncertain. CDR3 length: 15 amino acids. Germline-derived CDR1 and CDR2 are SNHLY and FYNNEI. V was clipped by 5 bases and J by 1 base, with 12 bases between them. CDR3 protein: CASSPEQASNQPQHF. The CDR3 DNA is TGTGCCAGCAGTCCAGAGCAGGCGAGCAATCAGCCCCAGCATTTT.

The rearrangement uses TRBV5-1 and TRBJ1-2; D is perhaps TRBD1 (6 bases). The CDR3 is made up of 14 amino acids. The V end was cut by 4 bases, the J end by 3 bases, with 13 bases between. Germline assignment: CDR1 SGHRS and CDR2 YFSETQ. The CDR3 region is CASSLADRYYGYTF. CDR3 in DNA: TGCGCCAGCAGCCTGGCGGACAGATACTATGGCTACACCTTC.

CDR3 DNA sequence: TGTGCCAGCAGCTTAACGTCCGTTGGCGCAGATACGCAGTATTTT. As protein: CASSLTSVGADTQYF. V gene TRBV7-8 combines with J gene TRBJ2-3, with D uncertain. Germline V gene sequence: CDR1 SGHVS, CDR2 FQNEAQ. The CDR3 is 15 amino acids. The V gene lost 2 bases and the J gene lost 4 bases, with 13 bases spanning the gap.

The CDR3 is CASSKVGGLNYEQYF. As DNA, the CDR3 is TGTGCCAGCAGCAAAGTCGGCGGACTCAACTACGAGCAGTACTTC. This chain uses TRBV7-9 with TRBJ2-7; D possibly corresponds to TRBD2 (5 bases). In germline, CDR1 is SEHNR, CDR2 FQNEAQ (reference sequence). CDR3 length equals 15 residues. Deletions cut 5 bases from V and 3 bases from J, with 17 bases between.

A note on this clone: Other DNA sequences in the sample encode the same CDR3. The chain couples TRBV28 to TRBJ1-5; D unresolved. Trimming removed 5 bases from V and 4 bases from J, with 6 bases in between. Per germline, CDR1 MDHEN and CDR2 SYDVKM. This CDR3 has 12 residues. The CDR3 is CASSDGNQPQHF. CDR3 DNA sequence: TGTGCCAGCAGTGACGGGAATCAGCCCCAGCATTTT. The full variable domain, with the rest looked up from reference TRBV28 and TRBJ1-5, is DVKVTQSSRYLVKRTGEKVFLECVQDMDHENMFWYRQDPGLGLRLIYFSYDVKMKEKGDIPEGYSVSREKKERFSLILESASTNQTSMYLCASSDGNQPQHFGDGTRLSIL.

The chain joins TRBV4-1 to TRBJ2-7; D is undetermined. There are 14 residues in the CDR3. CDR1 MGHRA and CDR2 YSYEKL come from the germline V gene. Trimming pared 1 base from V and 0 bases from J, leaving 7 bases between. CDR3 region: CASSQGPGSYEQYF. The DNA of the CDR3 is TGCGCCAGCAGCCAAGGACCCGGCTCCTACGAGCAGTACTTC.

This clone was seen only once. This chain uses TRBV25-1 with TRBJ1-2; unclear D gene. Germline V gene data show CDR1 as MGHDK and CDR2 as SYGVNS. With 3 bases removed from V and 0 bases from J, the gap between germline ends came to 11 bases. This CDR3 region has 15 residues. The CDR3 loop reads CASSEVNSANYGYTF. CDR3 DNA sequence: TGTGCCAGCAGTGAGGTAAACAGTGCTAACTATGGCTACACCTTC.

The chain has TRBV11-2 and TRBJ2-7; unclear D gene. The CDR3 is 15 residues long. CDR1 is SGHAT, CDR2 FQNNGV, per germline. The germline V and J ends were trimmed by 5 bases and 0 bases, with 14 bases remaining between them. The CDR3 nucleotides are TGTGCCAGCAGCCCAACTCCCGTTTTCTCCTACGAGCAGTACTTC. It yields the protein CASSPTPVFSYEQYF.

The chain couples TRBV7-9 to TRBJ1-2; 8 nucleotides line up with TRBD1. The V gene end was trimmed by 4 bases and the J gene end by 6 bases; junction bases not matched to a gene: 7. Germline V gives CDR1 SEHNR, CDR2 FQNEAQ (reference sequence). This CDR3 has 14 residues. The CDR3, as DNA: TGTGCCAGCAGCTCGGGGACAGGAGTAGATGGCTACACCTTC. This encodes CASSSGTGVDGYTF.

This chain links TRBV5-4 with TRBJ2-5, with 8 positions matching TRBD1. Germline CDR1 is SGHNT and CDR2 is YYREEE (reference sequence). J lost 1 base, V lost 4 bases, and 9 bases had no gene match. The CDR3 runs 16 residues. CDR3 in DNA: TGTGCCAGCAGCCTCTTCTCTACAGGGGGCCAAGAGACCCAGTACTTC. Its protein is CASSLFSTGGQETQYF.

The CDR3 DNA sequence: TGTGCCATCTCGACAGGGGGCCCCGGGGAGCTGTTTTTT. It codes for CAISTGGPGELFF. The chain is built from TRBV10-3 and TRBJ2-2; TRBD1 matches at 10 bases. Germline V CDR1 and CDR2: ENHRY, SYGVKD. With 8 bases clipped from V and 6 bases from J, the junction kept 3 bases outside the gene matches. This CDR3 region has 13 residues.

This rearrangement joins TRBV27 to TRBJ2-5; possible D gene TRBD2, 5 bases. Between the trimmed V and J ends, which lost 3 bases and 5 bases, there was a span of 16 bases. This CDR3 is 15 amino acids long. Germline CDR1 is MNHEY and CDR2 is SMNVEV (reference sequence). CDR3 DNA: TGTGCCAGCAGTTTGGTAGTGGCGGGTCGGGAGACCCAGTACTTC. Encoded protein: CASSLVVAGRETQYF.

The table lists this clone with a count of one. The chain carries TRBV7-9 and TRBJ2-1, with D possibly TRBD2 on 6 matching bases. Trimming cost V 1 base and J 7 bases, with 11 bases left between them. The germline V gene encodes CDR1 SEHNR and CDR2 FQNEAQ (reference sequence). The CDR3 has 14 amino acids. CDR3 coding DNA: TGTGCCAGCAGCTTAGGGGCGGGAAGGAATGAGCAGTTCTTC. Translated, it gives CASSLGAGRNEQFF.

The chain couples TRBV6-2 or TRBV6-3 to TRBJ2-7; D not resolved. Germline CDR1 is MNHEY and CDR2 is SVGEGT. Trimming took off 0 bases at V and 4 bases at J, with 16 bases between the two ends. CDR3 length equals 16 residues. As DNA, the CDR3 is TGTGCCAGCAGTTACTCACATTTCGACCCCCCTTACGAGCAGTACTTC. This encodes CASSYSHFDPPYEQYF.

The CDR3 loop reads CASAIGTGELFF. The CDR3 nucleotides read TGTGCCAGCGCAATTGGGACCGGGGAGCTGTTTTTT. The J gene is TRBJ2-2, the V gene TRBV27; D unresolved. In germline, CDR1 is MNHEY, CDR2 SMNVEV (reference sequence). V gave up 8 bases and J gave up 5 bases, with 9 bases separating them. CDR3 size: 12 residues.

V usage is TRBV7-8 and J usage is TRBJ1-6; 9 bases agree with TRBD1. CDR3 length: 16 residues. The V gene's germline CDR1 is SGHVS and CDR2 FQNEAQ. Trimming cost V 5 bases and J 2 bases; bases outside gene matches: 4. CDR3 residues: CASSPDRGPYNSPLHF. The CDR3 coding sequence is TGTGCCAGCAGCCCGGACAGGGGTCCCTATAATTCACCCCTCCACTTT.

V usage is TRBV19 and J usage is TRBJ2-7; 7 bases are a match to TRBD2. The CDR3 has 13 amino acids. The ends lost 4 bases at V and 2 bases at J; junction bases unmatched: 2. Germline V gene lookup returns CDR1 LNHDA and CDR2 SQIVND (reference sequence). In DNA, the CDR3 is TGTGCCAGTAGTACCAGCGGGGCCTACGAGCAGTACTTC. This translates into CASSTSGAYEQYF.

The CDR3 DNA sequence: TGTGCCAGCTCACCTGGGCCAGGGGGCTACGAGCAGTACTTC. Translation: CASSPGPGGYEQYF. The rearrangement uses TRBV18 and TRBJ2-7; 7 nucleotides align to TRBD1. V lost 3 bases and J lost 3; bases outside the gene matches: 5. The CDR3 is 14 residues long. The germline CDR1 and CDR2 sequences are KGHSH and LQKENI.

V and J are TRBV6-5 and TRBJ2-5; D is unclear. Germline V lookup: CDR1 MNHEY, CDR2 SVGAGI. CDR3 size: 13 residues. Trimming took 2 bases from V and 4 from J, leaving 8 bases between them. CDR3 in amino acids: CASSYQIRETQYF. The CDR3 DNA follows: TGTGCCAGCAGTTACCAGATTCGAGAGACCCAGTACTTC.

This chain connects TRBV9 to TRBJ2-1; possible D gene TRBD2, 7 bases. Trimming removed 5 bases at V and 5 bases at J, with 20 bases between. Germline V gives CDR1 SGDLS, CDR2 YYNGEE. The CDR3 is 16 residues long. DNA for the CDR3: TGTGCCAGCAGTGACTCGCGAGGGAGGGGGGACAATGAGCAGTTCTTC. It codes for CASSDSRGRGDNEQFF. Combining the CDR3 with reference TRBV9 and TRBJ2-1 gives the whole variable domain DSGVTQTPKHLITATGQRVTLRCSPRSGDLSVYWYQQSLDQGLQFLIQYYNGEERAKGNILERFSAQQFPDLHSELNLSSLELGDSALYFCASSDSRGRGDNEQFFGPGTRLTVL.